What follows are 30 T cell receptor beta chains derived from one specimen sequenced in a study of shared clonotypes between healthy human individuals. Measured with immunoSEQ multiplex PCR; TCRdb has only the in-frame clones, and not every one. Of roughly 2.2 million clones detected, 85% to 95% appear once; the ten largest clones hold roughly 0.36%. The sequenced sample was naive CD4+ T cells from PBMCs. As to subset: CD45RA+ positively selected. Every receptor here comes from a man aged 18 to 29 in good health. Some clones in this sample may be carry-over from other donors' samples.

The J gene is TRBJ1-2, the V gene TRBV5-1, with D perhaps TRBD1 (5 bases). Trimming took off 7 bases at V and 4 bases at J, with 14 bases between the two ends. Germline lookup yields CDR1 SGHRS and CDR2 YFSETQ. The CDR3 has 13 amino acids. In nucleotides, the CDR3 is TGCGCCAGCGCGCCTCAGGGCGGCTATGGCTACACCTTC. Translated: CASAPQGGYGYTF.

The chain employs TRBV28 and TRBJ2-7, with 8 bases that match TRBD2. The CDR3 runs 15 residues. Germline V lookup: CDR1 MDHEN, CDR2 SYDVKM. V shed 6 bases, J shed 4 bases, and the junction held 11 bases outside the gene matches. In nucleotides, the CDR3 is TGTGCCAGCAGCTCCCCGGGGGGGAAGACATACGAGCAGTACTTC. It encodes CASSSPGGKTYEQYF.

V is TRBV19 and J is TRBJ2-1, with TRBD2 matching over 14 bases. V gave up 5 bases and J gave up 6 bases; unmatched junction bases: 3. The CDR3 is 15 residues long. The V gene's germline CDR1 is LNHDA and CDR2 SQIVND (reference sequence). In DNA, the CDR3 is TGTGCCAGTAGTCCCGGGACTAGCGGGAGCAATGAGCAGTTCTTC. This translates into CASSPGTSGSNEQFF. The entire variable domain, with the rest obtained from reference TRBV19 and TRBJ2-1, is as follows: DGGITQSPKYLFRKEGQNVTLSCEQNLNHDAMYWYRQDPGQGLRLIYYSQIVNDFQKGDIAEGYSVSREKKESFPLTVTSAQKNPTAFYLCASSPGTSGSNEQFFGPGTRLTVL.

V usage is TRBV28 and J usage is TRBJ2-2, with D perhaps TRBD2 (6 bases). This CDR3 contains 16 residues. CDR1 and CDR2 (germline): MDHEN, SYDVKM. V shed 5 bases and J shed 0 bases, with 13 bases lying between them. CDR3: CASSPAGRSNTGELFF. CDR3 coding DNA: TGTGCCAGCAGTCCGGCCGGGAGATCGAACACCGGGGAGCTGTTTTTT.

A note on this clone: The same CDR3 can be traced to other DNA sequences in this sample. This chain connects TRBV5-1 to TRBJ1-5, with D maybe TRBD1 (5 bases). Trimming removed 4 bases from V and 2 bases from J, with 13 bases in between. From germline, CDR1 is SGHRS and CDR2 YFSETQ. The length of the CDR3 is 15 residues. In nucleotides, the CDR3 is TGCGCCAGCAGCCCGGGCCGAGGGGGCAATCAGCCCCAGCATTTT. This translates into CASSPGRGGNQPQHF.

The gene calls are TRBV28 and TRBJ2-3, with D possibly TRBD2 on 5 matching bases. CDR1 and CDR2 (germline): MDHEN, SYDVKM. The CDR3 contains 17 residues. Trimming took 5 bases from V and 3 from J, leaving 21 bases between them. As DNA, the CDR3 is TGTGCCAGCAGTCAAAGTTTGAGCGGCGAGTCAACAGATACGCAGTATTTT. It encodes CASSQSLSGESTDTQYF.

This rearrangement joins TRBV28 to TRBJ2-7, with D possibly being TRBD2 (6 bases). Germline-derived CDR1 and CDR2 are MDHEN and SYDVKM. The V end lost 3 bases, the J end lost 6 bases, and 15 bases lay between the germline ends. The CDR3 has 14 residues. CDR3: CASSLAGRGFEQYF. CDR3 DNA: TGTGCCAGCAGTTTGGCGGGAAGGGGTTTCGAGCAGTACTTC.

The chain recombines TRBV5-8 with TRBJ2-3; tentative D call: TRBD2 (6 bases). Germline V gene lookup returns CDR1 SGHTS and CDR2 YDEGEE. Trimming shortened V by 3 bases and J by 2 bases, and 16 bases separated the two germline ends. The CDR3 has 16 amino acids. CDR3: CASSYTAGTYTDTQYF. The CDR3 coding sequence is TGTGCCAGCAGCTACACCGCCGGGACTTACACAGATACGCAGTATTTT.

This chain connects TRBV9 to TRBJ1-2; D gene uncertain. The CDR3 contains 14 residues. From germline, CDR1 is SGDLS and CDR2 YYNGEE. V dropped 0 bases and J dropped 2 bases, with 8 bases sitting between them. The CDR3 spells CASSVGLTNYGYTF. Written as DNA, the CDR3 is TGTGCCAGCAGCGTAGGGCTGACCAACTATGGCTACACCTTC.

V and J are TRBV6-6 and TRBJ1-4, with 7 nucleotides matching TRBD1. The CDR3 runs 16 residues. With V trimmed by 2 bases and J by 2 bases, 5 bases remained unmatched. CDR1 is MNHNY and CDR2 is SVGAGI in the germline V gene (reference sequence). CDR3 amino acids: CASSYPRQGTNEKLFF. CDR3 DNA: TGTGCCAGCAGTTACCCCCGACAGGGTACTAATGAAAAACTGTTTTTT.

As regards this clone: Different DNA sequences within this sample yield the same CDR3. The V gene is TRBV5-1, the J gene TRBJ2-5; unclear D gene. Germline V gene lookup returns CDR1 SGHRS and CDR2 YFSETQ. The CDR3 sequence is 13 residues long. Deletions cut 0 bases from V and 2 bases from J, with 5 bases between. CDR3 amino acids: CASSLALQETQYF. Written as DNA, the CDR3 is TGCGCCAGCAGCTTGGCCTTACAAGAGACCCAGTACTTC.

V and J are TRBV7-8 and TRBJ2-3; 9 positions agree with TRBD1. This CDR3 contains 14 residues. The germline CDR1 and CDR2 sequences are SGHVS and FQNEAQ. Trimming at V came to 5 bases and at J to 4 bases, leaving 4 bases not matched to a gene. The CDR3 loop reads CASSRTGVADTQYF. The CDR3 bases are TGTGCCAGCAGCCGGACAGGGGTGGCAGATACGCAGTATTTT.

In its sample, this clone was seen once. The rearrangement uses TRBV7-9 and TRBJ1-4; D is unclear. The CDR3 totals 16 residues. V shed 1 base and J shed 8 bases, with 17 bases lying between them. In germline, CDR1 is SEHNR, CDR2 FQNEAQ (reference sequence). This CDR3 reads CASSLDLFWPKEKLFF. In DNA form, the CDR3 reads TGTGCCAGCAGCTTAGATCTATTTTGGCCGAAGGAAAAACTGTTTTTT.

The chain carries TRBV19 and TRBJ2-2; no clear D. V dropped 1 base and J dropped 6 bases, with 12 bases sitting between them. Germline lookup yields CDR1 LNHDA and CDR2 SQIVND (reference sequence). The length of the CDR3 is 15 residues. Here the CDR3 reads CASSIVHGRPGELFF. The CDR3 DNA sequence: TGTGCCAGTAGTATAGTTCACGGCAGGCCCGGGGAGCTGTTTTTT. Combining the CDR3 with reference TRBV19 and TRBJ2-2 gives the whole variable domain DGGITQSPKYLFRKEGQNVTLSCEQNLNHDAMYWYRQDPGQGLRLIYYSQIVNDFQKGDIAEGYSVSREKKESFPLTVTSAQKNPTAFYLCASSIVHGRPGELFFGEGSRLTVL.

The genes are TRBV30 and TRBJ2-7; D is undetermined. The V gene lost 0 bases and the J gene lost 6 bases, with 6 bases spanning the gap. Germline V lookup: CDR1 GTSNPN, CDR2 SVGIG (reference sequence). The CDR3 runs to 11 residues. CDR3 loop: CAWSVKVEQYF. Written as DNA, the CDR3 is TGTGCCTGGAGTGTAAAGGTCGAGCAGTACTTC.

The rearrangement joins TRBV7-2 to TRBJ2-7; tentative D call: TRBD1 (6 bases). The V gene lost 1 base and the J gene lost 3 bases, with 10 bases spanning the gap. This CDR3 spans 14 amino acids. The V gene's germline CDR1 is SGHTA and CDR2 FQGNSA. The CDR3 loop reads CASSLEPGDYEQYF. DNA of the CDR3: TGTGCCAGCAGCTTAGAGCCAGGGGACTACGAGCAGTACTTC.

The gene calls are TRBV18 and TRBJ2-5; maybe TRBD1 (6 bases). Near its end, the DNA agrees better with TRBJ2-7, so the J call may be wrong. Germline values: CDR1 KGHSH, CDR2 LQKENI. The CDR3 spans 14 residues. The CDR3 nucleotides read TGTGCCAGCTCACCTCAGGGGAGCTCCTACGAGCAGTACTTC. Translated: CASSPQGSSYEQYF.

The chain links TRBV25-1 to TRBJ2-1; unclear D gene. The germline V gene encodes CDR1 MGHDK and CDR2 SYGVNS. V was trimmed by 4 bases and J by 3 bases, leaving 7 bases between them. This CDR3 contains 13 residues. The CDR3 protein is CASSVSDYNEQFF. The CDR3 nucleotides are TGTGCCAGCAGTGTTTCGGACTACAATGAGCAGTTCTTC.

This clone was recorded only once. The chain joins TRBV5-4 to TRBJ2-1, with D perhaps TRBD1 or TRBD2 (5 bases each). The CDR3 is made up of 17 amino acids. The V end was cut by 3 bases, the J end by 0 bases, with 16 bases between. Germline values: CDR1 SGHNT, CDR2 YYREEE (reference sequence). CDR3 nucleotide sequence: TGTGCCAGCAGCTGGGGGTGGCCTAAGAGCTCCTACAATGAGCAGTTCTTC. As protein: CASSWGWPKSSYNEQFF.

This chain joins TRBV28 and TRBJ2-5; either TRBD1 or TRBD2 may fit D (5 bases each). The germline V gene has CDR1 MDHEN and CDR2 SYDVKM. This CDR3 contains 12 residues. Trimming removed 8 bases from V and 1 base from J, with 8 bases in between. The DNA of the CDR3 is TGTGCCAGCGGGGGTTTCCAAGAGACCCAGTACTTC. This gives the protein CASGGFQETQYF.

This chain joins TRBV7-9 and TRBJ1-3, with 9 bases aligning to TRBD1. This CDR3 is 15 amino acids long. Germline CDR1 SEHNR, CDR2 FQNEAQ (reference sequence). V lost 4 bases, J lost 4 bases, and 5 bases stayed unmatched. The CDR3 region has the DNA TGTGCCAGCAGCTATGGGACAGGGAGAGGAAACACCATATATTTT. It translates to CASSYGTGRGNTIYF.

This rearrangement joins TRBV19 to TRBJ1-4; TRBD1 might be the D (5 bases). Germline-derived CDR1 and CDR2 are LNHDA and SQIVND (reference sequence). V lost 6 bases and J lost 0, with 8 bases in between. The length of the CDR3 is 14 residues. CDR3 bases: TGTGCCAGTAGGGAACAGGCAACTAATGAAAAACTGTTTTTT. This encodes CASREQATNEKLFF.

Comments on this clone: Other DNA sequences in the sample encode the same CDR3. This chain links TRBV6-6 with TRBJ1-1; D remains ambiguous. Between the trimmed V and J ends, which lost 0 bases and 0 bases, there was a span of 5 bases. Germline lookup yields CDR1 MNHNY and CDR2 SVGAGI (reference sequence). The CDR3 runs to 14 residues. The CDR3 DNA sequence: TGTGCCAGCAGTTACTCGACGGTGAACACTGAAGCTTTCTTT. Translating it yields CASSYSTVNTEAFF.

The chain combines TRBV28 with TRBJ1-3, with TRBD1 as a possible D gene (6 bases). Trimming pared 6 bases from V and 2 bases from J, leaving 23 bases between. In germline, CDR1 is MDHEN, CDR2 SYDVKM. The CDR3 is made up of 18 amino acids. CDR3 loop: CASSPADLTGLPGNTIYF. CDR3 DNA: TGTGCCAGCAGCCCCGCCGACCTTACAGGGCTACCTGGAAACACCATATATTTT.

DNA of the CDR3: TGCGCCAGCAGCCTCCCCAGGTGGGGCTACACCTTC. It is translated as CASSLPRWGYTF. The chain couples TRBV4-1 to TRBJ1-2, with unresolved D. CDR1 is MGHRA, CDR2 YSYEKL, per germline. The CDR3 runs 12 residues. V lost 4 bases and J 8 bases, leaving 11 bases between the germline ends.

The rearrangement links TRBV5-4 to TRBJ2-2; 11 bases fit TRBD2. The trim removed 3 bases at V and 2 bases at J, leaving 12 bases unmatched. This CDR3 has 19 residues. Germline loops: CDR1 SGHNT, CDR2 YYREEE (reference sequence). CDR3 residues: CASSWGTSGRVLNTGELFF. CDR3 sequence (DNA): TGTGCCAGCAGCTGGGGGACTAGCGGCCGGGTTCTTAACACCGGGGAGCTGTTTTTT.

The rearrangement uses TRBV4-1 and TRBJ2-1; TRBD2 aligns across 8 bases. This CDR3 contains 18 residues. CDR1 and CDR2 from the germline V gene are MGHRA and YSYEKL. The J segment lost 0 bases and the V segment lost 3 bases, leaving 10 bases of the junction unmatched. CDR3 nucleotides: TGCGCCAGCAGCCATCCGGGACTAGGACTCAGCTCCTACAATGAGCAGTTCTTC. It codes for CASSHPGLGLSSYNEQFF.

This rearrangement joins TRBV5-1 to TRBJ1-2; 7 bases line up with TRBD1. The V gene's germline CDR1 is SGHRS and CDR2 YFSETQ. V dropped 0 bases and J dropped 3; count of bases not matched to a gene: 5. This CDR3 has 15 residues. The CDR3 reads CASSLAGTEYYGYTF. The CDR3 nucleotides are TGCGCCAGCAGCTTGGCCGGGACAGAGTACTATGGCTACACCTTC.

The V gene is TRBV11-3, the J gene TRBJ2-1; perhaps TRBD1 as D (6 bases). V was cut by 5 bases and J by 6 bases, with 20 bases left in between. Germline assignment: CDR1 SGHNT and CDR2 YENEEA. The CDR3 is made up of 16 amino acids. In nucleotides, the CDR3 is TGTGCCAGCAGCAGTTCACAGGGACCTCCTATCAATGAGCAGTTCTTC. Translated: CASSSSQGPPINEQFF.

This chain links TRBV16 with TRBJ1-2; no clear D gene. Trimming stripped 0 bases from V and 6 bases from J, with 11 bases between. The CDR3 has 14 residues. In germline, CDR1 is KGHSY, CDR2 FQNENV. CDR3 sequence reads: CASSQSSVRDGYTF. The CDR3 DNA is TGTGCCAGCAGCCAATCATCGGTACGCGATGGCTACACCTTC.